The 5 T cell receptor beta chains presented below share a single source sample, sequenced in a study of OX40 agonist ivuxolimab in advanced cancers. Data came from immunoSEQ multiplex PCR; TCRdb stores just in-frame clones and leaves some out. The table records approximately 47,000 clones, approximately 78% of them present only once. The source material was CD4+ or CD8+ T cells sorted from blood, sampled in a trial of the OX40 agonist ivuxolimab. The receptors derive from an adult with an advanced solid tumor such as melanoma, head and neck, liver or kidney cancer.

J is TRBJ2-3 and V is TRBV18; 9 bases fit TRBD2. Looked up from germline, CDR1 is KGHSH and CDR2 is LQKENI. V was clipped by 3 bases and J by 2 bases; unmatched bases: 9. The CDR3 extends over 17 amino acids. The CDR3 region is CASSPAGLAGFTDTQYF. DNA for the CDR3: TGTGCCAGCTCACCTGCGGGGCTAGCGGGGTTCACAGATACGCAGTATTTT.

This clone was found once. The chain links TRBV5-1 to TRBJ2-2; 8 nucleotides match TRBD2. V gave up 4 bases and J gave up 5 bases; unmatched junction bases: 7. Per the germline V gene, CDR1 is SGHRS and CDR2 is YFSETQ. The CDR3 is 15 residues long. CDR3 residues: CASSPEGGRTGELFF. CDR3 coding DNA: TGCGCCAGCAGCCCCGAGGGCGGGAGGACCGGGGAGCTGTTTTTT.

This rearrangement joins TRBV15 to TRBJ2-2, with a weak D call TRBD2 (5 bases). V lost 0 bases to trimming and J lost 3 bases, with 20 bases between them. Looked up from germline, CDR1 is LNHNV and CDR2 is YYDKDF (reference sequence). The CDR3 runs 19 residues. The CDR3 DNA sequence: TGTGCCACCAGCAGAGATATTCCCGGAGGAAACCGAGACACCGGGGAGCTGTTTTTT. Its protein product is CATSRDIPGGNRDTGELFF.

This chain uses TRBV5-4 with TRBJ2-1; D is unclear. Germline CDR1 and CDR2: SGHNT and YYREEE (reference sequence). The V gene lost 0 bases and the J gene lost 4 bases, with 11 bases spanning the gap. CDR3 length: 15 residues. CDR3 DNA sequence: TGTGCCAGCAGCTTGGATGTTCCTACTTACAATGAGCAGTTCTTC. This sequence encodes CASSLDVPTYNEQFF.

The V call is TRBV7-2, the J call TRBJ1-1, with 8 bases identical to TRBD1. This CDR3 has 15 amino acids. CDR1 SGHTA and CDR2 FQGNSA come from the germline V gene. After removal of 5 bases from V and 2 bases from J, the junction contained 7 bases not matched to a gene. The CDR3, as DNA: TGTGCCAGCAGCCCCGACAGGGGAGGAAACACTGAAGCTTTCTTT. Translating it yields CASSPDRGGNTEAFF.